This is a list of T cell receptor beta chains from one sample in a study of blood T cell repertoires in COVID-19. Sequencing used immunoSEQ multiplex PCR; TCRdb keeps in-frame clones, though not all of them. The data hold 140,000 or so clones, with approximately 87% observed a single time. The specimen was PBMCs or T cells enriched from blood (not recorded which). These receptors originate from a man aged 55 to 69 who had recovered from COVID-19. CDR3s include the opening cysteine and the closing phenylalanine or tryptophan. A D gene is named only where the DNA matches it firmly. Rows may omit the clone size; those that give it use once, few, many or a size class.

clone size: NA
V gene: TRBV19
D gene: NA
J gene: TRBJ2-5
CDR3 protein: CASSIEAGNKETQYF
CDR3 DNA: TGTGCCAGTAGTATTGAAGCCGGGAATAAAGAGACCCAGTACTTC

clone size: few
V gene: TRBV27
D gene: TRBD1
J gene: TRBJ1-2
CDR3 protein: CASSPDREYGYGGYTF
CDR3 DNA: TGTGCCAGCAGTCCCGACAGGGAATACGGATATGGAGGCTACACCTTC

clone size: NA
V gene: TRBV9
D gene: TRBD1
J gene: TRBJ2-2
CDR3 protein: CASSSRQGSTGELFF
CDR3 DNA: TGTGCCAGCAGCTCTCGACAGGGAAGTACCGGGGAGCTGTTTTTT

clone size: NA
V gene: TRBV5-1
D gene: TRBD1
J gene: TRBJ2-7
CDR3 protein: CASSLTTGTYEQYF
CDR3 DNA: TGCGCCAGCAGCTTGACGACAGGGACCTACGAGCAGTACTTC

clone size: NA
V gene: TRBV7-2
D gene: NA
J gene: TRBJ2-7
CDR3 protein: CASSPSSYEQYF
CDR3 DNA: TGTGCCAGCAGCCCGTCCTCCTACGAGCAGTACTTC

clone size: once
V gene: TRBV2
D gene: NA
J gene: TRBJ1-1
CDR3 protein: CASQQGNTEAFF
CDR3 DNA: TGTGCCAGCCAACAGGGTAACACTGAAGCTTTCTTT

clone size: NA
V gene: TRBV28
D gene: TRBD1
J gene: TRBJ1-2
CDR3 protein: CASSFARGQSYGYTF
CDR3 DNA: TGTGCCAGCAGTTTCGCCAGGGGGCAAAGCTATGGCTACACCTTC

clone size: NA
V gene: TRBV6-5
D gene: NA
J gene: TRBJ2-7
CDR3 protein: CASRIHRDYEQYF
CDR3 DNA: TGTGCCAGCAGGATACACAGGGACTACGAGCAGTACTTC

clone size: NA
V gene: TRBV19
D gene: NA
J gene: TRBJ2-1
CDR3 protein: CASGRKGLSYNEQFF
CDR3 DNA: TGTGCCAGTGGTCGCAAGGGACTTTCCTACAATGAGCAGTTCTTC

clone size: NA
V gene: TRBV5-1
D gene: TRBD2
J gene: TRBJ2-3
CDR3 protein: CASSRLAGSTDTQYF
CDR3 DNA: TGCGCCAGCAGCCGACTAGCGGGGAGCACAGATACGCAGTATTTT

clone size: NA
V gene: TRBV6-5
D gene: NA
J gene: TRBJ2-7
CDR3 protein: CASSYSAVYEQYF
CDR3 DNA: TGTGCCAGCAGTTACTCGGCCGTTTACGAGCAGTACTTC

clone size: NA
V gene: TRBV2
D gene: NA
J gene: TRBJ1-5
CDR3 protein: CASRPNRGAPQHF
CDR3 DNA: TGTGCCAGCAGACCCAATCGGGGGGCTCCCCAGCATTTT

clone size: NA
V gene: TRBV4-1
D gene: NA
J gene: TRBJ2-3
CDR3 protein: CASSQESSYTQYF
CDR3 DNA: TGCGCCAGCAGCCAAGAGTCTAGCTATACGCAGTATTTT

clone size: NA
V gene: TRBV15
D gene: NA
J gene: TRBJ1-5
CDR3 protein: CATSGSGSNQPQHF
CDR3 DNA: TGTGCCACCAGCGGTAGCGGAAGCAATCAGCCCCAGCATTTT

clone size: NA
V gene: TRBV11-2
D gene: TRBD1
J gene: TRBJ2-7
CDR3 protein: CASRLQGAGLPYEQYF
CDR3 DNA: TGTGCCAGCAGACTCCAGGGGGCGGGGCTGCCCTACGAGCAGTACTTC

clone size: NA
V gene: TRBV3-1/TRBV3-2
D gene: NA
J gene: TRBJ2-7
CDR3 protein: CASSQKTRLRGEQYF
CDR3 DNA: TGTGCCAGCAGCCAAAAGACTAGGCTCCGGGGAGAGCAGTACTTC

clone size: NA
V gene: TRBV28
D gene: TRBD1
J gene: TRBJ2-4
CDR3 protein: CASHRTGLNIQYF
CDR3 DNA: TGTGCCAGCCACCGGACAGGGCTTAACATTCAGTACTTC

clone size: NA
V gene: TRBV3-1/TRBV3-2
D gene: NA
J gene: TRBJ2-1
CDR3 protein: CASSLPFRGEQFF
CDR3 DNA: TGTGCCAGCAGCCTCCCCTTTAGGGGCGAGCAGTTCTTC

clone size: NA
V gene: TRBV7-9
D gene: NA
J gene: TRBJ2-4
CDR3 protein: CASSFHADRNIQYF
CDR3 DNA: TGTGCCAGCAGCTTCCACGCGGACAGAAACATTCAGTACTTC

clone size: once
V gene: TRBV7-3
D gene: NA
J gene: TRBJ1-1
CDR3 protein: CASSLVPRKTSQMNTEAFF
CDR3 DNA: TGTGCCAGCAGCTTAGTCCCCAGAAAGACAAGCCAAATGAACACTGAAGCTTTCTTT

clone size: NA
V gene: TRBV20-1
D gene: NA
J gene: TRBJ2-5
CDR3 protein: CSARGEETQYF
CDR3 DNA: TGCAGTGCTCGGGGTGAAGAGACCCAGTACTTC

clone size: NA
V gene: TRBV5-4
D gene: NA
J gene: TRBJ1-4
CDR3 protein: CASSPETGTEKLFF
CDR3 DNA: TGTGCCAGCAGCCCCGAGACAGGAACTGAAAAACTGTTTTTT

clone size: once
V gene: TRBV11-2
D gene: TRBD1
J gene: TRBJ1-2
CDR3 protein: CASSPGQGGGYTF
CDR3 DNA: TGTGCCAGCAGCCCTGGACAGGGTGGTGGCTACACCTTC

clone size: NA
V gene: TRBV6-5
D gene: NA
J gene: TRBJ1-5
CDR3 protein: CASSYSMAQRNQPQHF
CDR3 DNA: TGTGCCAGCAGTTACTCGATGGCTCAACGCAATCAGCCCCAGCATTTT

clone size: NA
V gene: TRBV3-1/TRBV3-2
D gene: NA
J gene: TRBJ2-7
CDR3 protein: CASSRGFTYEQYF
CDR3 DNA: TGTGCCAGCAGCCGAGGGTTCACCTACGAGCAGTACTTC

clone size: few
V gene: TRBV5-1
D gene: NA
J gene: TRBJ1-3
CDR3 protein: CASSSFNTIYF
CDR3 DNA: TGCGCCAGCAGCTCGTTTAACACCATATATTTT

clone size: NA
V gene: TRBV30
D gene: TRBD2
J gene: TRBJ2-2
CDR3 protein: CAWSGLAGVSGELFF
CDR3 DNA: TGTGCCTGGAGTGGGCTAGCGGGAGTGTCCGGGGAGCTGTTTTTT

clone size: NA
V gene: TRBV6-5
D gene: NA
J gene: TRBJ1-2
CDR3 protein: CASRLQGTRGYTF
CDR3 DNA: TGTGCCAGCAGACTCCAGGGTACTCGCGGCTACACCTTC

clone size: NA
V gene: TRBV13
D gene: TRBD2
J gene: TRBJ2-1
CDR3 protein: CASSPKRDFGDEQFF
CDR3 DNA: TGTGCCAGCAGCCCCAAGCGGGATTTTGGGGATGAGCAGTTCTTC

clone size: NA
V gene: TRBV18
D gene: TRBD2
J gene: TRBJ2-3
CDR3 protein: CASSLTGTSGPTDTQYF
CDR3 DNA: TGTGCCAGCTCACTTACCGGGACTAGCGGTCCCACAGATACGCAGTATTTT

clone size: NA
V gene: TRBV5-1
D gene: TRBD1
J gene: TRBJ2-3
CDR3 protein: CASSFEGGRDTQYF
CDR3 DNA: TGCGCCAGCAGCTTCGAAGGGGGCCGAGATACGCAGTATTTT

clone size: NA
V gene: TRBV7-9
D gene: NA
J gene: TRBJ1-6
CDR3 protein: CASSEEEAPGSPLHF
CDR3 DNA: TGTGCCAGCAGCGAAGAGGAGGCCCCGGGTTCACCCCTCCACTTT

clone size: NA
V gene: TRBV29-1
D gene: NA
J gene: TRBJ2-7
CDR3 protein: CSVAGAYEQYF
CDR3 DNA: TGCAGCGTGGCAGGGGCCTACGAGCAGTACTTC

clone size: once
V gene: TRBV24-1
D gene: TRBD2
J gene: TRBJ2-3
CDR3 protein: CATSSGTSWEQYF
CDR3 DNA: TGTGCCACCAGCTCCGGGACTAGCTGGGAGCAGTATTTT

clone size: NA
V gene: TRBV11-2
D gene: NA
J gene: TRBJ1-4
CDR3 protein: CASSFQVGDEKLFF
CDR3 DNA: TGTGCCAGCAGCTTTCAGGTCGGGGATGAAAAACTGTTTTTT

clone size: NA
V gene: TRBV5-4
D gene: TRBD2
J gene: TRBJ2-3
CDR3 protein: CASSSGLAGSTDTQYF
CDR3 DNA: TGTGCCAGCAGCTCGGGACTAGCGGGGAGCACAGATACGCAGTATTTT

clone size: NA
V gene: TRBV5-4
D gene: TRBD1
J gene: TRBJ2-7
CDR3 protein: CASSVGQGAYEQYF
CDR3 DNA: TGTGCCAGCAGCGTGGGACAGGGGGCCTACGAGCAGTACTTC

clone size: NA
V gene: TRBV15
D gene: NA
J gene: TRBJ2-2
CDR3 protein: CATSRVTGVAGELFF
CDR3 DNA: TGTGCCACCAGCAGAGTAACGGGAGTTGCCGGGGAGCTGTTTTTT

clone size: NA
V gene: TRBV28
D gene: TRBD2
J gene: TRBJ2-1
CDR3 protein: CASSPPGLAPQFF
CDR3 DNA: TGTGCCAGCAGCCCTCCGGGACTAGCCCCGCAGTTCTTC

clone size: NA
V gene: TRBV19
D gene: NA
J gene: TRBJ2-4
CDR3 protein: CASSMGGTASTKNIQYF
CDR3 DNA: TGTGCCAGTAGTATGGGCGGGACAGCGTCGACCAAAAACATTCAGTACTTC

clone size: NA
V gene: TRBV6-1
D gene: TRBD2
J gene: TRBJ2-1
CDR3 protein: CASSAATSGGASYNEQFF
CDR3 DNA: TGTGCCAGCAGTGCCGCGACTAGCGGGGGGGCCTCCTACAATGAGCAGTTCTTC

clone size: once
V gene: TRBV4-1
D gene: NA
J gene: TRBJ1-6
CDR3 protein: CASSQRTLSPLHF
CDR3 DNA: TGCGCCAGCAGCCAGCGGACTCTTTCACCCCTCCACTTT

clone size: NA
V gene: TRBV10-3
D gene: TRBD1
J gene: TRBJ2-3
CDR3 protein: CAITPGTGTQYF
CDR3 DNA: TGTGCCATCACCCCAGGGACAGGGACGCAGTATTTT